The clone carrying this T cell receptor (beta chain) has a count of ten or more. The antigen remains undetermined. This sample is part of a study of T cells after posttransplantation cyclophosphamide. General study results and limits: Donor-recipient repertoire similarity was low at 1-2 months, rising over year one. Tissue-infiltrating T cells from skin or gut overlapped little with blood T cells. Recipient CMV seropositivity and CMV reactivation strongly tracked TRB clonality.

TCRdb's copy holds only in-frame clones and misses some; the assay was immunoSEQ multiplex PCR. Recorded here are about 24,000 clones, none singletons. With 5 bases clipped from V and 5 bases from J, the junction kept 9 bases outside the gene matches. CDR1 and CDR2 from the germline V gene are WNHNN and SYGVQD (reference sequence). The CDR3 is 14 residues long. On the day of bone marrow donation, the related graft donor provided peripheral blood. The chain joins TRBV10-1 to TRBJ2-7, with 7 bases fitting TRBD2. This clonotype was obtained from a woman in her fifties or sixties in good health, CMV-negative, and a related stem cell transplant donor. The specimen was PBMCs. CDR3 in amino acids: CASSSGGSMNEQYF. As DNA, the CDR3 is TGCGCCAGCAGTAGTGGCGGGAGCATGAACGAGCAGTACTTC.